Listed here is a single T cell receptor (beta chain). Its antigen is unidentified. Trimming removed 5 bases from V and 12 bases from J; junction bases left unmatched: 10. The CDR3 length is 15 residues. CDR1 is SGHTA and CDR2 is FQGTGA in the germline V gene. The record originates from a study of vaccination effects on CD4 cells after COVID-19. Broader study findings: There was only 1 of 255 vaccine-induced clones in healthy vaccinees that cross-reacted with common cold coronaviruses.

Libraries were prepared by immunoSEQ multiplex PCR; TCRdb keeps only in-frame clonotypes and omits some of them. The sample has 57,000 or so clones, 73% seen once. After expansion with viral peptide pools in the ViraFEST assay, antigen-specific CD4+ T cells were sequenced. Investigators separated out CD4+ T cells once approximately 11 days of culture had passed. Each participant was administered two doses of either the BNT162b2 or the mRNA-1273 vaccine. This clonotype was sampled from a human donor who received a COVID-19 vaccine. Sequencing used CD4+ T cells from PBMCs cultured with HCoV-229E spike peptides, obtained after COVID-19 vaccination. The chain links TRBV7-3 to TRBJ2-1, with 13 bases that match TRBD2. CDR3 DNA sequence: TGTGCCAGCAGCCCGGGACTAGCGGGGCGGAGGGGGCAGTTCTTC. Translated: CASSPGLAGRRGQFF.